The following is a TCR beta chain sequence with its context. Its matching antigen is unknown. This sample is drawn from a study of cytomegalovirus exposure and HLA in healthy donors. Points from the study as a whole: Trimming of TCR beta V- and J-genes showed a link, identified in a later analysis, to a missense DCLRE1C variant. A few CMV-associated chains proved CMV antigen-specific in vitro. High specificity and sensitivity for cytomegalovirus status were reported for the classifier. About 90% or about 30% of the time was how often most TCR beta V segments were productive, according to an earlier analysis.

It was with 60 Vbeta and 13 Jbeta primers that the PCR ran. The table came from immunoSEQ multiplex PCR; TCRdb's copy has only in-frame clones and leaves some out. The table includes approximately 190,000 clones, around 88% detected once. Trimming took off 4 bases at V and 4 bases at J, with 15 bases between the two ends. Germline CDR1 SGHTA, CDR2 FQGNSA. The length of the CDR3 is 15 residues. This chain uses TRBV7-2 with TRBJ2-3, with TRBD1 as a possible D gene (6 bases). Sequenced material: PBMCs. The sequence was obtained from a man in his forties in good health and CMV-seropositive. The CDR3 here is CASSSSRGGADTQYF. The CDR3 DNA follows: TGTGCCAGCAGCTCGAGCAGGGGTGGCGCAGATACGCAGTATTTT.